One T cell receptor (beta chain) is described in this entry. This sample is drawn from a study of blood T cell repertoires in COVID-19. Study overall: COVID-19 samples, acute and convalescent, were from the United States, Italy and Spain. Sample material is recorded as cDNA or gDNA derived from T cells, B-cell-depleted T cells, or PBMCs.

V lost 4 bases, J lost 7 bases, and 15 bases lay in between. This CDR3 has 14 amino acids. Germline CDR1 SGHRS, CDR2 YFSETQ. Study processing details: Researchers report that nucleated cell counts were estimated from reference gene primer amplification. The repertoire was sequenced with immunoSEQ multiplex PCR; TCRdb's copy has only in-frame clones and lacks some. The DNA gave D and trimming, while V, J and clone size come from that table. Of 180,000 or so clones detected, 70% to 90% appear once; the ten largest clones hold over 9.5%. The sequenced material came from peripheral blood. The clonotype comes from a human donor with active or convalescent COVID-19. The donor label of this sample is uncertain. J is TRBJ2-4 and V is TRBV5-1, with D possibly being TRBD2 (5 bases). The CDR3 bases are TGCGCCAGCAGCCCATCCCCGGGCGGGAACATTCAGTACTTC. Translation gives CASSPSPGGNIQYF.